One sample yielded the 5 T cell receptor beta chains listed below, sequenced in a study of shared clonotypes between healthy human individuals. Naive CD8 cells lacked CD45RO and underwent positive selection for CCR7, leaving out terminally differentiated effector memory CD45RA+ cells. Using immunoSEQ multiplex PCR, the repertoire was profiled, and TCRdb retains in-frame clones only, with some absent. This sample has under 850,000 clones, with over 90% found just once. The source material was naive CD8+ T cells sorted from blood. The receptors here all came from a young man in good health.

This clone was picked up one time. CDR3 nucleotides: TGTGCCAGCAGTTACTCTGTCCAGAACCCAGATTATGGCTACACCTTC. Its protein is CASSYSVQNPDYGYTF. The gene calls are TRBV6-5 and TRBJ1-2; D unclear. This CDR3 region has 16 residues. V shed 0 bases and J shed 5 bases, with 16 bases lying between them. CDR1 and CDR2 from the germline V gene are MNHEY and SVGAGI.

V usage is TRBV27 and J usage is TRBJ1-1; D ambiguous. The CDR3 spans 14 residues. The germline V gene has CDR1 MNHEY and CDR2 SMNVEV (reference sequence). Trimming stripped 6 bases from V and 1 base from J, with 12 bases between. The CDR3, as DNA: TGTGCCAGCAGAGACAAGGCCCCGAACACTGAAGCTTTCTTT. Amino acids: CASRDKAPNTEAFF.

The gene calls are TRBV10-2 and TRBJ2-3; a weak D match, TRBD2 (5 bases). Trimming shortened V by 2 bases and J by 2 bases, and 8 bases separated the two germline ends. Germline assignment: CDR1 WSHSY and CDR2 SAAADI. There are 14 residues in the CDR3. CDR3 region: CASSERDHTDTQYF. CDR3 nucleotide sequence: TGCGCCAGCAGTGAGCGGGATCACACAGATACGCAGTATTTT.

V and J are TRBV7-6 and TRBJ2-3, with 7 bases identical to TRBD2. Trimming took 2 bases from V and 2 from J; bases not matched to a gene: 10. CDR3 size: 17 residues. Germline assignment: CDR1 SGHVS and CDR2 FNYEAQ. CDR3 in amino acids: CASSLRPLAAPTDTQYF. The CDR3 DNA reads as TGTGCCAGCAGCTTAAGGCCCCTAGCGGCGCCCACAGATACGCAGTATTTT.

This chain joins TRBV6-6 and TRBJ2-5; no clear D. The length of the CDR3 is 14 residues. CDR1 is MNHNY and CDR2 is SVGAGI in the germline V gene (reference sequence). V lost 1 base and J 2 bases, leaving 8 bases between the germline ends. CDR3 loop: CASSYYFRQETQYF. The DNA for the CDR3 is TGTGCCAGCAGTTACTACTTTCGACAAGAGACCCAGTACTTC.